Described below is a single T cell receptor beta chain sequence and its context. TCR beta VDJ and CDR3 profiles were obtained from a genomic DNA template. TCRdb itself ran the reads through MiXCR, one entry per CDR3 protein. The sample lists under 150,000 distinct CDR3 sequences; about 40% were seen once. These data are taken from a study of CD8+CD57+ T cells in acquired aplastic anemia. About the study: Healthy donors had, on average, around 11 million reads for their CD4+ cells.

Germline lookup yields CDR1 SGDLS and CDR2 YYNGEE. There are 13 residues in the CDR3. The germline V and J ends were trimmed by 3 bases and 4 bases, with 9 bases remaining between them. The V and J genes are TRBV9 and TRBJ2-3; tentatively, D is TRBD2 (6 bases). This receptor was identified in a human donor in good health, serving as a control. Sequencing used sorted CD4+, CD8+, or CD8+CD57+ T cells (not recorded which) from PBMCs. The CDR3 DNA reads as TGTGCCAGCAGCGCCGGGGGTCCAGATACGCAGTATTTT. Translating it yields CASSAGGPDTQYF.